This TCR beta chain was profiled in a study of regulatory T cells in long-lasting Graves disease. Overall study context: Positive TSH receptor antibodies alongside over 5 years of antithyroid drugs were what marked Graves' disease as persistent. Regarding the study as a whole: Researchers examined only peripheral blood and not thyroid tissue.

Germline CDR1 GTSNPN, CDR2 SVGIG (reference sequence). The ends were cut back, 1 base at V and 3 bases at J, with 13 bases in the middle. The CDR3 has 15 residues. This sample's time point: persistent/refractory GD, antithyroid drugs over 5 years with positive TRAb. The TCR library was made from RNA extracted from PBMCs. The patients were drawn from one endocrinology department in Xi'an, China. Assembly of TCR beta libraries relied on iRepertoire HTBI primers together with Arm-PCR of CDR3 regions. Each CDR3 protein is one row after TCRdb ran MiXCR on the multiplex PCR reads. The sample contains around 400,000 distinct CDR3 sequences, 21% of which appear only once. In its sample, this clonotype was seen a few times. Antigen specificity is unknown.

The sample in question was peripheral blood mononuclear cells (PBMCs), obtained when the disease was refractory, from a patient treated with antithyroid drugs. The source is a female donor with Graves disease. The chain is built from TRBV30 and TRBJ1-5; D may be TRBD1 (5 bases). The CDR3 nucleotides are TGTGCCTGGAGTGAGCCAGGGCCCTCCAATCAGCCCCAGCATTTT. It is translated as CAWSEPGPSNQPQHF.